The subject of this entry is one T cell receptor (beta chain). This sample was included in a study of blood T cell repertoires in COVID-19. Study-wide background: The study drew acute and convalescent COVID-19 samples from the United States, Italy and Spain. PBMCs, B-cell-depleted T cells, or T cells were the source of the cDNA or gDNA that made up the material.

Authors' analysis steps: Estimates of nucleated cell counts were drawn from the amplification of reference gene primers. The assay was immunoSEQ multiplex PCR, and TCRdb's table has in-frame clones only and misses some. V and J calls and clone size are as listed in that table; D and trimming were resolved from the DNA. The table includes roughly 77,000 clones, 85% to 90% detected once. Germline V lookup: CDR1 KGHSH, CDR2 LQKENI. This CDR3 has 13 residues. The junction had 3 bases not matched to a gene; V was cut back by 6 bases and J by 5 bases. V and J are TRBV18 and TRBJ2-7, with 11 bases that match TRBD1. The receptor was derived from a woman aged 80 or over with active COVID-19. Sequencing was performed on peripheral blood. Here the CDR3 reads CASSWTGGDEQYF. As DNA, the CDR3 is TGTGCCAGCTCTTGGACAGGGGGCGACGAGCAGTACTTC.